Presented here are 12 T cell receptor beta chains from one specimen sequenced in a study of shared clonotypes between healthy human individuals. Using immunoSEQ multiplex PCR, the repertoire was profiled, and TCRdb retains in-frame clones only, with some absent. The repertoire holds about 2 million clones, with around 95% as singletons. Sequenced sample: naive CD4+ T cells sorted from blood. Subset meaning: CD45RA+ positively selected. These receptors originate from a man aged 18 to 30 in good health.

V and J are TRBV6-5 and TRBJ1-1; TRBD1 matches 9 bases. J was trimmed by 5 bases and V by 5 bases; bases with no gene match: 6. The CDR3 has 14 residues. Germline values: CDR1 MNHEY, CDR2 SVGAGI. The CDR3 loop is CASSTQGAKTEAFF. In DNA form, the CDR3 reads TGTGCCAGCAGTACACAGGGGGCGAAGACTGAAGCTTTCTTT.

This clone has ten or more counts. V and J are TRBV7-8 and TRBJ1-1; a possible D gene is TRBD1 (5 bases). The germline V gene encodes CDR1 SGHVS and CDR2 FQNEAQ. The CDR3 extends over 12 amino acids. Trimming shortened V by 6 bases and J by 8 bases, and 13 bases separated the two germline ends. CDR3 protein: CASSSRQSEAFF. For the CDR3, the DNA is TGTGCCAGCAGTTCTCGACAGTCCGAAGCTTTCTTT.

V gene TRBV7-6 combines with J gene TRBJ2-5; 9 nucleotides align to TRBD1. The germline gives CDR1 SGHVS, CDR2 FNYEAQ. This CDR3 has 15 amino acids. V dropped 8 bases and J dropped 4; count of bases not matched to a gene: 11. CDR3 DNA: TGTGCCAGCGGCCCGGGACAGGGATCCGTAGAGACCCAGTACTTC. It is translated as CASGPGQGSVETQYF. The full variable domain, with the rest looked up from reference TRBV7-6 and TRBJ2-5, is GAGVSQSPRYKVTKRGQDVALRCDPISGHVSLYWYRQALGQGPEFLTYFNYEAQQDKSGLPNDRFSAERPEGSISTLTIQRTEQRDSAMYRCASGPGQGSVETQYFGPGTRLLVL.

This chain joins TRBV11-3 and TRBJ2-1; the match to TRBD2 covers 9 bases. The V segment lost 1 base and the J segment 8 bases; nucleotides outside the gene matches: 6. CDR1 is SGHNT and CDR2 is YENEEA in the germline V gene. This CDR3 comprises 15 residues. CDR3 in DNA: TGTGCCAGCAGCTTAGGCGGGAGGGCCATAGATGAGCAGTTCTTC. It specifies CASSLGGRAIDEQFF.

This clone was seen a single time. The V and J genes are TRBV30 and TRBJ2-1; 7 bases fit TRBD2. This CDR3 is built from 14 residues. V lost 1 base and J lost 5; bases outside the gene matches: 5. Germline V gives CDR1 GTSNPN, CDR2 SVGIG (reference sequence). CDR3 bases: TGTGCCTGGAGTGGTGGGAGGGCCCACAATGAGCAGTTCTTC. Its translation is CAWSGGRAHNEQFF.

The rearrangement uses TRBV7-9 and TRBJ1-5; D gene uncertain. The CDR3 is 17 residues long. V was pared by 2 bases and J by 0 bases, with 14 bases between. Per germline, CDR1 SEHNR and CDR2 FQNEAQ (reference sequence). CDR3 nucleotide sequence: TGTGCCAGCAGCTTATACCTTGGCAGGTCTAGCAATCAGCCCCAGCATTTT. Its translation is CASSLYLGRSSNQPQHF. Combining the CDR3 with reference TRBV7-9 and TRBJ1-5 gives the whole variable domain DTGVSQNPRHKITKRGQNVTFRCDPISEHNRLYWYRQTLGQGPEFLTYFQNEAQLEKSRLLSDRFSAERPKGSFSTLEIQRTEQGDSAMYLCASSLYLGRSSNQPQHFGDGTRLSIL.

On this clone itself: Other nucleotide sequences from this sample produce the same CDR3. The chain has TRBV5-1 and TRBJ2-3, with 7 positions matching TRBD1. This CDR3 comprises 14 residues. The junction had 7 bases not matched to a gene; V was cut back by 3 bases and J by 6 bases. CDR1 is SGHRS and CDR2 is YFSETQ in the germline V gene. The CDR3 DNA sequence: TGCGCCAGCAGCTCGGGACAGTTCACCGATACGCAGTATTTT. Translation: CASSSGQFTDTQYF.

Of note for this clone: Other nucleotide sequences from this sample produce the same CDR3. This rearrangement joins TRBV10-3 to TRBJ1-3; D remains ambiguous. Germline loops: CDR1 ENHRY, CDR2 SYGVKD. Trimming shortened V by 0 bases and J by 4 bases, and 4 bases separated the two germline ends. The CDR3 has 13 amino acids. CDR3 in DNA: TGTGCCATCAGTGAGTCTGGGGGAAACACCATATATTTT. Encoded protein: CAISESGGNTIYF.

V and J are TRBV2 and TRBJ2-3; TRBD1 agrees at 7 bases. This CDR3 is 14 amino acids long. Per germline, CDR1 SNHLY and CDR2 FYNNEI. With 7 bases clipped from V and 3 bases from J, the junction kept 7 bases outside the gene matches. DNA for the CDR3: TGTGCCAGCAACACGGGACAGCTGACAGATACGCAGTATTTT. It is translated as CASNTGQLTDTQYF. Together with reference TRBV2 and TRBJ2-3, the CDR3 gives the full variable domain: EPEVTQTPSHQVTQMGQEVILRCVPISNHLYFYWYRQILGQKVEFLVSFYNNEISEKSEIFDDQFSVERPDGSNFTLKIRSTKLEDSAMYFCASNTGQLTDTQYFGPGTRLTVL.

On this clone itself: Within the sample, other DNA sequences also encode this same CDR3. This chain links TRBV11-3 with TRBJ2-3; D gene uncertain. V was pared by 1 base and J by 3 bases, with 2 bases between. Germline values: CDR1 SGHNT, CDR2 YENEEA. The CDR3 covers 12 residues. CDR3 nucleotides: TGTGCCAGCAGCTTAGGGACAGATACGCAGTATTTT. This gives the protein CASSLGTDTQYF.

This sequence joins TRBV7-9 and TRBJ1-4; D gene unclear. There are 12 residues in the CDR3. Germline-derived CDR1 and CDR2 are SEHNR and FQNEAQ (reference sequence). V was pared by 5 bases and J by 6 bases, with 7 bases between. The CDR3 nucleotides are TGTGCCAGCAGCCCAAATGATGAAAAACTGTTTTTT. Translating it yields CASSPNDEKLFF.

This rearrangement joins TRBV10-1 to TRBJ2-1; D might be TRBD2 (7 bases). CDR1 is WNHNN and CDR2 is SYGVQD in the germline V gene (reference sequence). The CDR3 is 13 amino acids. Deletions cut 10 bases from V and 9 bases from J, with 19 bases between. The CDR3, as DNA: TGCGCCACCAAAGGGGGGGGCCCCGGTGAGCAGTTCTTC. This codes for CATKGGGPGEQFF.